Listed here are 4 T cell receptor beta chains from one sample, sequenced in a study of T cell repertoires in cytomegalovirus infection (dated by TCRdb to about 2019). What this sample's treatment or condition label stands for: in vitro stimulation with specific CMV peptide epitopes to enrich CMV-specific T cells. The sequencer listed for this sample is Illumina HiSeq 1500. TCRdb trimmed public reads at Q25 via fastp, called clones via MiXCR and kept in-frame beta chains. Identical CDR3 proteins give one entry, which carries the most common genes and DNA. For this sample the table gives roughly 990,000 distinct CDR3 sequences, of which approximately 31% were detected only once. The ten largest clones add up to about an eighth of the sample. These receptors' targets are unknown. Material: cultured CD8+ T cells from PBMCs, obtained from culture after CMV antigen stimulation. Receptor source: a human donor in good health (CMV status not recorded). Some clones in this sample may be carry-over from other donors' samples.

The chain is built from TRBV5-1 and TRBJ2-7; the match to TRBD1 covers 8 bases. This CDR3 comprises 17 residues. Germline V gene lookup returns CDR1 SGHRS and CDR2 YFSETQ. V lost 0 bases, J lost 0 bases, and 8 bases stayed unmatched. The CDR3 here is CASSLGPGTGTSYEQYF. Written as DNA, the CDR3 is TGCGCCAGCAGCTTGGGGCCCGGGACAGGAACCTCCTACGAGCAGTACTTC.

This clonotype has ten or more counts. The chain uses TRBV7-2 and TRBJ1-2, with a weak D call TRBD1 (5 bases). Trimming pared 1 base from V and 7 bases from J, leaving 16 bases between. The CDR3 contains 15 residues. Germline lookup yields CDR1 SGHTA and CDR2 FQGNSA. The CDR3 loop is CASSLVDAGSGGYTF. The CDR3 coding sequence is TGTGCCAGCAGCTTAGTAGATGCAGGGTCGGGTGGCTACACCTTC.

The chain employs TRBV29-1 and TRBJ2-5, with D tentatively TRBD1 (6 bases). Trimming shortened V by 7 bases and J by 2 bases, and 14 bases separated the two germline ends. This CDR3 spans 13 amino acids. Germline CDR1 reads SQVTM; CDR2 reads ANQGSEA. The CDR3 sequence: CSERTENQETQYF. In nucleotides, the CDR3 is TGCAGCGAAAGGACAGAAAATCAAGAGACCCAGTACTTC.

Only a few counts were recorded for this clonotype. J is TRBJ2-2 and V is TRBV27, with 8 bases that match TRBD1. CDR3 size: 16 residues. Germline V gives CDR1 MNHEY, CDR2 SMNVEV (reference sequence). V shed 4 bases and J 6 bases; nucleotides not matched to a gene: 10. The CDR3 DNA reads TGTGCCAGCAGTTCTTTCGACAGGGGAAGCGCCGGGGAGCTGTTTTTT. Its protein is CASSSFDRGSAGELFF.